One and the same sample provided the 9 T cell receptor beta chains below, sequenced in a study of T cells in Graves' hyperthyroidism and ophthalmopathy. Amplified TCR beta CDR3 regions came from RNA transcripts. A set of HTBI primers served as the primers for a first-round RT-PCR of the TCR CDR3. TCRdb re-derived calls from the multiplex PCR reads in MiXCR, one entry per CDR3 protein. This table holds roughly 510,000 distinct CDR3 sequences, roughly 45% found once. The material sequenced was peripheral blood or thyroid tissue (not recorded which). Every receptor here comes from an adult woman with Graves' disease, either hyperthyroidism or ophthalmopathy (not recorded which).

The CDR3 nucleotides read TGTGCCGCGACGAGCAGGGGGAATCAGCCCCAGCATTTT. Encoded protein: CAATSRGNQPQHF. The J gene is TRBJ1-5, the V gene TRBV2; TRBD1 aligns across 7 bases. The trim removed 11 bases at V and 4 bases at J, leaving 8 bases unmatched. Germline CDR1 and CDR2: SNHLY and FYNNEI. The CDR3 extends over 13 amino acids.

Many counts were recorded for this clonotype. This chain uses TRBV7-2 with TRBJ2-7; TRBD2 aligns across 7 bases. CDR3 size: 15 residues. Losses at the gene ends were 5 bases for V and 3 bases for J; bases not matched to a gene: 10. Germline V CDR1 and CDR2: SGHTA, FQGNSA. CDR3 in amino acids: CASSPVREKGYEQYF. The CDR3 DNA sequence: TGTGCCAGCAGCCCTGTGCGGGAGAAAGGCTACGAGCAGTACTTC.

The chain joins TRBV5-1 to TRBJ1-1; the D is unclear. The CDR3 has 14 residues. Germline CDR1 reads SGHRS; CDR2 reads YFSETQ. Trimming stripped 1 base from V and 1 base from J, with 8 bases between. CDR3 in amino acids: CASSLSGPNTEAFF. The CDR3 DNA sequence: TGCGCCAGCAGCTTGTCTGGGCCGAACACTGAAGCTTTCTTT.

The V gene is TRBV19, the J gene TRBJ1-2; no reliable D call. V was shortened by 3 bases and J by 2 bases, with 4 bases between the two germline ends. In germline, CDR1 is LNHDA, CDR2 SQIVND (reference sequence). This CDR3 is built from 12 residues. In DNA, the CDR3 is TGTGCCAGTAGTATGCGGAACTATGGCTACACCTTC. Translating gives CASSMRNYGYTF.

J is TRBJ2-5 and V is TRBV4-1; no definite D call. This CDR3 contains 13 residues. V was cut by 2 bases and J by 5 bases, with 9 bases left in between. CDR1 is MGHRA and CDR2 is YSYEKL in the germline V gene. CDR3 sequence (DNA): TGCGCCAGCAGCCAAATGGTGATTGAGACCCAGTACTTC. Protein sequence: CASSQMVIETQYF.

This clonotype was seen ten or more times. J is TRBJ1-1 and V is TRBV20-1; D call uncertain. This CDR3 has 14 amino acids. Germline CDR1 reads DFQATT; CDR2 reads SNEGSKA (reference sequence). Trimming removed 0 bases at V and 5 bases at J, with 13 bases between. Here the CDR3 reads CSARDGSGSTEAFF. CDR3 DNA: TGCAGTGCTAGAGATGGGTCGGGTTCGACTGAAGCTTTCTTT.

In its sample, this clonotype was seen many times. The V and J genes are TRBV5-6 and TRBJ1-6; D not certain. In germline, CDR1 is SGHDT, CDR2 YYEEEE. The length of the CDR3 is 16 residues. Deletions cut 4 bases from V and 0 bases from J, with 11 bases between. This CDR3 reads CASSPSLSSYNSPLHF. DNA for the CDR3: TGTGCCAGCAGCCCCTCTTTGAGCTCCTATAATTCACCCCTCCACTTT. The variable domain in full, with the rest retrieved from reference TRBV5-6 and TRBJ1-6, is DAGVTQSPTHLIKTRGQQVTLRCSPKSGHDTVSWYQQALGQGPQFIFQYYEEEERQRGNFPDRFSGHQFPNYSSELNVNALLLGDSALYLCASSPSLSSYNSPLHFGNGTRLTVT.

The chain couples TRBV5-4 to TRBJ2-7, with D possibly TRBD1 on 5 matching bases. CDR3 length: 15 residues. CDR1 SGHNT and CDR2 YYREEE come from the germline V gene (reference sequence). Trimming left V 3 bases short and J 4 bases short, with 17 bases between. The chain's CDR3 is CASSSIEGAAYEQYF. The CDR3 coding sequence is TGTGCCAGCAGCTCCATAGAAGGGGCAGCTTACGAGCAGTACTTC.

This clonotype was counted at least ten times. The chain has TRBV2 and TRBJ1-1; possibly TRBD1 for D (5 bases). Deletions cut 6 bases from V and 5 bases from J, with 16 bases between. The germline gives CDR1 SNHLY, CDR2 FYNNEI. The CDR3 totals 14 residues. CDR3 residues: CASSLSGQWTEAFF. The CDR3 DNA follows: TGTGCCAGCAGCTTGTCAGGGCAATGGACTGAAGCTTTCTTT.